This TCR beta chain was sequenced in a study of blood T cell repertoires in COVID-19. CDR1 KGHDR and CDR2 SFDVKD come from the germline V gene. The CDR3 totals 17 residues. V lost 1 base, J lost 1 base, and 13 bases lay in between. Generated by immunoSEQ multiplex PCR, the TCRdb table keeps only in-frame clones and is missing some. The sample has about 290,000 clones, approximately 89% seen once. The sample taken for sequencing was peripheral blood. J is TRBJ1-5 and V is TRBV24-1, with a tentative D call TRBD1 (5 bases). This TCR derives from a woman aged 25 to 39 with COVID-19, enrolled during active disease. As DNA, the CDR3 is TGTGCCACCAGTGATTTAGGGGATAGGGTCAGCAATCAGCCCCAGCATTTT. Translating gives CATSDLGDRVSNQPQHF.